This T cell receptor beta chain appears in the sequencing data of a study of blood T cell repertoires in COVID-19 (dated by TCRdb to about 2020). Regarding the study in general: Samples covering the acute and convalescent phases of COVID-19 were provided by collaborators in the United States, Italy and Spain. The material from the prospective study consisted of cDNA or gDNA derived from T cells, B-cell-depleted T cells, or PBMCs. Subjects who had been exposed to COVID-19, were actively infected with it, or had recovered from it provided the deeply sampled blood TCRbeta repertoires that made up the dataset. The repertoires were released in a freely available public database intended as a resource for research on the immune response to SARS-CoV-2. The samples were drawn from the first 160 participants of the ongoing ImmuneRACE study and from 1,254 subjects provided by 6 global collaborators. Nearly every sample came with metadata listing a de-identified subject ID, COVID-19 status, age in years and sex. HLA class I and class II types, where available, came from metadata supplied by the sample provider rather than from assay-based typing. Study-wide conclusions, independent of this receptor: Clinical and demographic metadata were provided uncurated, with the amount varying by source and participant.

Trimming at the junction amounts to 5 bases on V and 0 bases on J, and the germline ends lie 5 bases apart. Including the terminal cysteine and phenylalanine, the CDR3 comprises 14 residues. CDR3 DNA is the only sequence kept; it has 42 bases, read in frame from the first base. Taken from the germline V gene, the CDR1 and CDR2 loops are SGHTA and FQGNSA. Worth noting for this clone: No antigen is known for it. Base qualities are missing; no much larger clone stands one base away.

TCRbeta CDR3 regions were amplified from genomic DNA by means of the immunoSEQ Assay, a bias-controlled multiplex PCR. In the source study's methods: The number of nucleated cells in each sample was estimated by amplification of reference gene primers within the assay. Sequence reads were collapsed and filtered to measure the absolute abundance of every unique TCRbeta CDR3 rearrangement. For each sample, productive Simpson clonality was calculated as the square root of Simpson's diversity index across productive rearrangements. Here the immuneACCESS table is served through TCRdb, limited to in-frame sequences with V and J called. Missing clones are a known gap in these copies; in checked studies unresolved V genes cover under half, and the rest lacks a known reason. V, J and clone size are taken as reported in that table, and D and trimming were inferred from the DNA itself. The table for this sample lists hundreds of thousands of clones; roughly 86% of them were counted only once. The top ten hold roughly 1.3% of the sample.

Whole blood was collected in K2EDTA tubes by collaborating institutions according to the institutions' own protocols. Collaborator samples were shipped for TCRbeta analysis as frozen whole blood, isolated PBMCs, or DNA extracted from either sample type. The specimen sequenced was peripheral blood. The clonotype was recovered from a man aged 70-80 years with acute or convalescent COVID-19. The sequence is built from TRBV7-2 and TRBJ2-6, with an unclear D gene assignment. The CDR3 here reads CASSASSGANVLTF. The DNA sequence is as follows: TGTGCCAGCAGCGCTAGCTCTGGGGCCAACGTCCTGACTTTC.